This entry describes one T cell receptor (beta chain). Its antigen is still unknown. This sample is part of a study of metastatic and nonmetastatic thyroid tumors. Study at large: Blood and tumor or nodule tissue repertoires from malignant and benign thyroid patients were compared. Study-wide results and caveats: Patients with malignant thyroid tumors reportedly had significantly higher TCR beta diversity than those with benign nodules, in blood and tumor.

Germline V lookup: CDR1 LGHDT, CDR2 YNNKEL (reference sequence). Trimming removed 5 bases from V and 3 bases from J, with 17 bases in between. This CDR3 comprises 15 residues. Ahead of thyroid surgery, no patient had received treatment of any kind. Via MiXCR, TCRdb re-called the PCR reads. The sample yields some 7,300 clones, about 20% seen once. V usage is TRBV3-1 and J usage is TRBJ2-7; D call uncertain. The sequenced sample was adjacent normal tissue. The TCR sequence derives from a male donor with papillary thyroid cancer or a benign thyroid nodule (not recorded which). Some clones in this sample may be carry-over from other donors' samples. CDR3 loop: CASSSTGRRDYEQYF. Written as DNA, the CDR3 is TGTGCCAGCAGCTCCACCGGGCGTAGAGACTACGAGCAGTACTTC.